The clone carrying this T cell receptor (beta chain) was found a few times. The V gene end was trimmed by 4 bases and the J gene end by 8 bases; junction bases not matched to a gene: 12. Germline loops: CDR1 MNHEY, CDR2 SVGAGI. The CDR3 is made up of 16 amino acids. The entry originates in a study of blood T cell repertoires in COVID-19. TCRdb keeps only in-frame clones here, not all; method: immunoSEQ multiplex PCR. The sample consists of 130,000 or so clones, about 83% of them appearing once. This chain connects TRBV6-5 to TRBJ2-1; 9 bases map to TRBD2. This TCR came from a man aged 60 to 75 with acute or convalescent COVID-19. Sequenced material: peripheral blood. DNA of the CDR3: TGTGCCAGCAGTTCCGACGGACTAGCGCTTATCGATGAGCAGTTCTTC. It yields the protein CASSSDGLALIDEQFF.